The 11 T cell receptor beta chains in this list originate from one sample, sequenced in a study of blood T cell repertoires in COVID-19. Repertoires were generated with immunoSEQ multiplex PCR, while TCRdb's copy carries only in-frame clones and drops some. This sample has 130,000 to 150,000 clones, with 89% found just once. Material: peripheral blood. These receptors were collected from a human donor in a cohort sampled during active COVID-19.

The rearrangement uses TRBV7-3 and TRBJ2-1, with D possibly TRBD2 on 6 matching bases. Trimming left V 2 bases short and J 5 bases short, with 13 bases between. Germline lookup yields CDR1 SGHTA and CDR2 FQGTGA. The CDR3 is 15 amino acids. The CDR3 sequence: CASSLWGGTNNEQFF. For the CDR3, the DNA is TGTGCCAGCAGCTTATGGGGAGGTACTAACAATGAGCAGTTCTTC.

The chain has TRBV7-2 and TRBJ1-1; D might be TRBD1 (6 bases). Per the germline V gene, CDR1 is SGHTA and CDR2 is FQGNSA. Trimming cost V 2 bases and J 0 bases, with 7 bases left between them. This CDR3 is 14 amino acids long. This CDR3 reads CASSLQGMNTEAFF. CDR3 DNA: TGTGCCAGCAGCTTACAGGGGATGAACACTGAAGCTTTCTTT.

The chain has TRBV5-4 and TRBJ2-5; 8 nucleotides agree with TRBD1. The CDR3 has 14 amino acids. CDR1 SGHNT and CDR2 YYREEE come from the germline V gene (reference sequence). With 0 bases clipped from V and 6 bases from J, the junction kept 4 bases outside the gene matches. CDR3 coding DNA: TGTGCCAGCAGCTTGGCAGGGGGCGAGAAGACCCAGTACTTC. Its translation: CASSLAGGEKTQYF.

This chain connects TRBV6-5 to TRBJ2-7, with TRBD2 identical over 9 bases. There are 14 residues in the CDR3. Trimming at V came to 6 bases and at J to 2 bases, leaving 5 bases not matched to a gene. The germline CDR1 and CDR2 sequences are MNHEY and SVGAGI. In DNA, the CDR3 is TGTGCCAGCAGGAAGCGGGGGGACCCCTACGAGCAGTACTTC. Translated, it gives CASRKRGDPYEQYF.

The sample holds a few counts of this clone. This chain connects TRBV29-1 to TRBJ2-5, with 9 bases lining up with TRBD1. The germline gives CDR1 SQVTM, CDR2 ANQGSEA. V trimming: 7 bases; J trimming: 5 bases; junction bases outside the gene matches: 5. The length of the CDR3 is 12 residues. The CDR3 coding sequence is TGCAGCGCTGGAGGACAGGGGGAGACCCAGTACTTC. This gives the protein CSAGGQGETQYF.

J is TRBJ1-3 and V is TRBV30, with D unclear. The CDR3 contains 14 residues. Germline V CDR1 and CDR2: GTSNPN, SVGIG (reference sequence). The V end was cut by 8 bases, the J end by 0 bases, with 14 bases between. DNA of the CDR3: TGTGCCGGCCTACAGTTTTACTCTGGAAACACCATATATTTT. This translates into CAGLQFYSGNTIYF.

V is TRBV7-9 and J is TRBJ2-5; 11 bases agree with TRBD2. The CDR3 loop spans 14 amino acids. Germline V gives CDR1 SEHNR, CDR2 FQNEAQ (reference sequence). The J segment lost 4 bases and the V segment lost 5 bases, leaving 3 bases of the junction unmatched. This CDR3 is CASSETSGVETQYF. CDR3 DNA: TGTGCCAGCAGCGAGACTAGCGGGGTAGAGACCCAGTACTTC.

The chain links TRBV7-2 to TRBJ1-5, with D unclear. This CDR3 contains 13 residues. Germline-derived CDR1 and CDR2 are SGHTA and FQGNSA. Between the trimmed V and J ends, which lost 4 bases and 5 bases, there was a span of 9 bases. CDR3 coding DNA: TGTGCCAGCAGCTCCTTAATCGATCAGCCCCAGCATTTT. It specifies CASSSLIDQPQHF.

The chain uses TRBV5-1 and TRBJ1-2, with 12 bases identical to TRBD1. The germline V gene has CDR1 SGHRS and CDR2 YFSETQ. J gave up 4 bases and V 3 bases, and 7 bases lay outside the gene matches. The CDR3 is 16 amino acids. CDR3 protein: CASSSNPGQGAYGYTF. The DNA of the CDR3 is TGCGCCAGCAGCTCTAATCCGGGACAGGGGGCCTATGGCTACACCTTC. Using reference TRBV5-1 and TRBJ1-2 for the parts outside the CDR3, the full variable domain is KAGVTQTPRYLIKTRGQQVTLSCSPISGHRSVSWYQQTPGQGLQFLFEYFSETQRNKGNFPGRFSGRQFSNSRSEMNVSTLELGDSALYLCASSSNPGQGAYGYTFGSGTRLTVV.

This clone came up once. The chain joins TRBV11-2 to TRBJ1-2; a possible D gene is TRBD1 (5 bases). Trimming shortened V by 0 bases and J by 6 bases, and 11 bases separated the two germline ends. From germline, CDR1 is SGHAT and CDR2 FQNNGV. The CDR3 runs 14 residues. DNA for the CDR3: TGTGCCAGCAGCTTAGAACGGGGGTCGAATGGCTACACCTTC. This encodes CASSLERGSNGYTF.

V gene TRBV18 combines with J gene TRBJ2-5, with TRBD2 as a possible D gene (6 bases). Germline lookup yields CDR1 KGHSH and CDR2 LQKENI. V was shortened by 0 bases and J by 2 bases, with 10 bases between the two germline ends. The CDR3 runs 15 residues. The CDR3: CASSPPGLTQETQYF. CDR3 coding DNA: TGTGCCAGCTCACCACCGGGACTCACACAAGAGACCCAGTACTTC.